The rows below give T cell receptor beta chains drawn from one sample of a study of T cells after yellow fever vaccination. TCRdb re-called the 5' RACE reads through MiXCR, storing one row per CDR3 protein. This sample carries 450,000 to 650,000 distinct CDR3 sequences, less than 15% of them seen once, and the ten largest clones take over 13%. The sample consisted of PBMCs, taken on the day of the yellow fever booster vaccination. The source of these receptors is a man aged 25-40 years who received the YFV17D yellow fever vaccine. Each CDR3 is given with its conserved first and last residue. Each record gives: D gene, V gene, J gene, clone size, CDR3 protein, CDR3 DNA. A D gene is named only where the DNA matches it firmly. Clone size, where shown, is once, few, many, or a class for clones that have expanded.

-	TRBV20-1	TRBJ2-7	few	CSAPAEVSYEQYF	TGCAGTGCGCCCGCGGAGGTGTCCTACGAGCAGTACTTC
-	TRBV4-2	TRBJ2-1	few	CAINSGISNEQFF	TGTGCCATAAATTCCGGGATAAGTAATGAGCAGTTCTTC
TRBD2	TRBV12-3/TRBV12-4	TRBJ2-7	many	CASSGTSGTYEQYF	TGTGCCAGCAGTGGGACTAGCGGGACCTACGAGCAGTACTTC
-	TRBV6-5	TRBJ2-2	few	CASSSHGSETGELFF	TGTGCCAGCAGTTCTCACGGGAGTGAAACCGGGGAGCTGTTTTTT
TRBD2	TRBV7-2	TRBJ2-5	-	CASSHGLAEETQYF	TGTGCCAGCAGCCACGGACTAGCGGAAGAGACCCAGTACTTC
-	TRBV13	TRBJ2-6	few	CASSSSGSATGANVLTF	TGTGCCAGCAGCTCCTCTGGGAGTGCGACTGGGGCCAACGTCCTGACTTTC
TRBD1	TRBV18	TRBJ2-7	-	CASSPPGQITYEQYF	TGTGCCAGCTCACCCCCGGGACAGATTACCTACGAGCAGTACTTC
-	TRBV14	TRBJ2-1	few	CASSQRARGPRSYNEQFF	TGTGCCAGCAGCCAACGCGCGCGCGGACCTCGATCCTACAATGAGCAGTTCTTC
-	TRBV9	TRBJ2-3	few	CASSVEGRPDTQYF	TGTGCCAGCAGCGTAGAAGGGAGGCCAGATACGCAGTATTTT
TRBD2	TRBV5-1	TRBJ2-1	-	CASSFVAGAYNEQFF	TGCGCCAGCAGCTTTGTAGCGGGAGCCTACAATGAGCAGTTCTTC
-	TRBV5-1	TRBJ2-5	-	CASSSSTGTGETQYF	TGCGCCAGCAGCTCTTCCACGGGGACGGGAGAGACCCAGTACTTC
-	TRBV5-4	TRBJ2-7	-	CASSPRGNGYEQYF	TGTGCCAGCAGCCCCCGGGGGAACGGCTACGAGCAGTACTTC
-	TRBV3-1	TRBJ2-7	once	CASSKQVPCIPYEQYF	TGTGCCAGCAGCAAGCAGGTTCCTTGCATTCCCTACGAGCAGTACTTC
TRBD1	TRBV6-1	TRBJ2-1	-	CASRPGTGDRNEQFF	TGTGCCAGCAGGCCCGGGACAGGGGATAGGAATGAGCAGTTCTTC
TRBD2	TRBV11-2	TRBJ2-5	few	CASSLGALAGGREQTQYF	TGTGCCAGCAGCTTAGGGGCTCTAGCGGGAGGTCGGGAGCAGACCCAGTACTTC
-	TRBV9	TRBJ2-1	many	CASSVGGDEQFF	TGTGCCAGCAGCGTGGGTGGGGATGAGCAGTTCTTC
TRBD2	TRBV30	TRBJ2-7	few	CAWGLAGTYEQYF	TGTGCCTGGGGACTAGCGGGAACCTACGAGCAGTACTTC
-	TRBV7-6	TRBJ2-2	-	CASSLVLDTGELFF	TGTGCCAGCAGCTTAGTTTTGGACACCGGGGAGCTGTTTTTT
TRBD1	TRBV6-5	TRBJ1-6	few	CASSLQGMPYNSPLHF	TGTGCCAGCAGCTTACAGGGGATGCCCTATAATTCACCCCTCCACTTT
-	TRBV3-1	TRBJ2-7	once	CASSQGASVLCEQYF	TGTGCCAGCAGCCAAGGGGCTAGCGTTTTATGCGAGCAGTACTTC
-	TRBV7-8	TRBJ1-1	-	CASSLRRLNTEAFF	TGTGCCAGCAGCTTACGACGGCTTAACACTGAAGCTTTCTTT
-	TRBV6-2/TRBV6-3	TRBJ1-1	few	CASSRPVGEYTEAFF	TGTGCCAGCAGTCGTCCTGTGGGGGAATACACTGAAGCTTTCTTT
-	TRBV6-5	TRBJ2-1	-	CASRSSQAGKYNEQFF	TGTGCCAGCAGATCCTCGCAGGCCGGGAAATACAATGAGCAGTTCTTC
-	TRBV2	TRBJ2-3	many	CASRTDNTDTQYF	TGTGCCAGCAGGACAGATAACACAGATACGCAGTATTTT
-	TRBV7-2	TRBJ2-1	many	CASSPYGEQFF	TGTGCCAGCAGCCCCTACGGTGAGCAGTTCTTC
-	TRBV12-3/TRBV12-4	TRBJ1-5	few	CASSSQVNQPQHF	TGTGCCAGCAGTTCACAGGTTAATCAGCCCCAGCATTTT
-	TRBV10-3	TRBJ2-7	few	CAKEEQYF	TGTGCCAAGGAGGAGCAGTACTTC
TRBD1	TRBV20-1	TRBJ2-7	-	CSARDRRDRGYEQYF	TGCAGTGCTAGAGACCGTCGGGACAGGGGCTACGAGCAGTACTTC
-	TRBV7-9	TRBJ2-7	-	CASSLDESYEQYF	TGTGCCAGCAGCTTGGACGAATCCTACGAGCAGTACTTC
-	TRBV4-3	TRBJ2-3	few	CASMAADTDTQYF	TGCGCCAGCATGGCGGCAGACACAGATACGCAGTATTTT
-	TRBV7-8	TRBJ2-7	-	CASKEGIVYEQYF	TGTGCCAGCAAGGAGGGAATCGTTTACGAGCAGTACTTC
-	TRBV6-2/TRBV6-3	TRBJ2-1	-	CASGRNGNEQFF	TGTGCCAGCGGGCGGAACGGCAATGAGCAGTTCTTC
TRBD1	TRBV12-3/TRBV12-4	TRBJ1-1	few	CASSDRENTEAFF	TGTGCCAGCAGTGACAGGGAGAACACTGAAGCTTTCTTT
TRBD1	TRBV9	TRBJ2-1	few	CASSVRDRGTFYNEQFF	TGTGCCAGCAGCGTCCGGGACAGGGGGACCTTCTACAATGAGCAGTTCTTC
-	TRBV12-3/TRBV12-4	TRBJ2-2	many	CASRGNWGLTNTGELFF	TGTGCCAGCAGGGGGAATTGGGGGCTTACGAACACCGGGGAGCTGTTTTTT
-	TRBV20-1	TRBJ2-5	-	CSARDDRFGETQYF	TGCAGTGCTAGAGATGACAGGTTCGGGGAGACCCAGTACTTC
-	TRBV7-2	TRBJ1-1	few	CASSSRALAEAFF	TGTGCCAGCAGCTCCCGGGCTTTGGCTGAAGCTTTCTTT
-	TRBV27	TRBJ2-3	few	CASSFWNVDTQYF	TGTGCCAGCAGTTTTTGGAACGTAGATACGCAGTATTTT
TRBD2	TRBV5-1	TRBJ2-3	-	CASSLGTSGGVSADTQYF	TGCGCCAGCAGCTTGGGGACTAGCGGAGGTGTATCAGCAGATACGCAGTATTTT
-	TRBV7-2	TRBJ2-1	-	CASRPGGVLYNEQFF	TGTGCCAGCAGGCCAGGGGGGGTTCTGTACAATGAGCAGTTCTTC
-	TRBV12-3/TRBV12-4	TRBJ1-6	-	CASSLDTYNSPLHF	TGTGCCAGCAGTCTGGATACATATAATTCACCCCTCCACTTT
-	TRBV3-1	TRBJ2-5	many	CASSRDGAKQETQYF	TGTGCCAGCAGCCGGGACGGGGCAAAGCAAGAGACCCAGTACTTC
-	TRBV29-1	TRBJ2-3	many	CSVPGTPDTQYF	TGCAGCGTACCGGGCACCCCAGATACGCAGTATTTT
-	TRBV5-1	TRBJ1-1	few	CASSLYAGEREAFF	TGCGCCAGCAGCCTCTATGCAGGGGAGCGTGAAGCTTTCTTT
-	TRBV20-1	TRBJ1-5	-	CSAVPGPNQPQHF	TGCAGTGCAGTCCCGGGACCTAATCAGCCCCAGCATTTT
-	TRBV7-3	TRBJ2-1	-	CASSLTSGVVEQFF	TGTGCCAGCAGCTTAACTAGCGGAGTAGTTGAGCAGTTCTTC
TRBD2	TRBV4-3	TRBJ2-5	few	CASSQVQVSGSTAPYF	TGCGCCAGCAGCCAAGTACAGGTTAGCGGGAGTACCGCTCCGTACTTC
-	TRBV3-1	TRBJ2-1	few	CASGSDSPPFF	TGTGCCAGCGGCTCCGACAGTCCCCCCTTCTTC
-	TRBV28	TRBJ1-3	-	CASYRENPGNTIYF	TGTGCCTCCTACCGGGAAAACCCTGGAAACACCATATATTTT
TRBD2	TRBV12-3/TRBV12-4	TRBJ2-1	few	CASSLSLAGGPNEQFF	TGTGCCAGCAGTTTATCACTAGCGGGAGGGCCCAATGAGCAGTTCTTC
TRBD1	TRBV12-3/TRBV12-4	TRBJ2-2	many	CASSPGTGKLFF	TGTGCCAGCAGTCCCGGGACAGGGAAGCTGTTTTTT
TRBD1	TRBV20-1	TRBJ2-5	-	CSARRGQPQETQYF	TGCAGTGCTAGAAGGGGGCAACCCCAAGAGACCCAGTACTTC
TRBD2	TRBV7-2	TRBJ2-3	few	CASTITSGLRTDTQYF	TGTGCCAGCACCATAACTAGCGGACTCCGCACAGATACGCAGTATTTT
TRBD1	TRBV20-1	TRBJ2-7	many	CSASDPGQGLSYEQYF	TGCAGTGCTAGTGACCCGGGACAGGGACTCTCCTACGAGCAGTACTTC
-	TRBV10-1	TRBJ1-3	-	CASSQGRKGNTIYF	TGCGCCAGCAGCCAGGGAAGGAAAGGAAACACCATATATTTT